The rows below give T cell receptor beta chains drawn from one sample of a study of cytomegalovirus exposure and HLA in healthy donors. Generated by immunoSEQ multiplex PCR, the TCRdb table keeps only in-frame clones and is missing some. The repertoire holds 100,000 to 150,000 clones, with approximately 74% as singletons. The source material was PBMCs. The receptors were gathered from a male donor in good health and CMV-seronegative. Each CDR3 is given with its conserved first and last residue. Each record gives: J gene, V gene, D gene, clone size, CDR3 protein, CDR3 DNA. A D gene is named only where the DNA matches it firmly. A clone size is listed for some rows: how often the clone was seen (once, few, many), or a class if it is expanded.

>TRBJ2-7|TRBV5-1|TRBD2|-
CASSSERGSLGGSPYEQYF
TGCGCCAGCAGCAGCGAGAGGGGTTCCCTGGGGGGGAGTCCCTACGAGCAGTACTTC
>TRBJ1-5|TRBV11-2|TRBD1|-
CASSKGARGNQPQHF
TGTGCCAGCAGCAAGGGGGCAAGAGGCAATCAGCCCCAGCATTTT
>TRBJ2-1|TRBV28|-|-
CASASMRGRISNNEQFF
TGTGCCAGCGCCTCTATGCGGGGTAGGATTTCGAACAATGAGCAGTTCTTC
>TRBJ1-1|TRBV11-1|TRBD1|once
CASSSQGELNTEAFF
TGTGCCAGCAGCTCACAGGGGGAGCTGAACACTGAAGCTTTCTTT
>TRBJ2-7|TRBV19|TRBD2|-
CASSITRSGNLFYEQYF
TGTGCCAGTAGTATAACTCGCAGCGGGAACCTCTTCTACGAGCAGTACTTC
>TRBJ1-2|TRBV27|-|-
CASRRFTAGDYGYTF
TGTGCCAGCCGCCGATTCACCGCGGGGGACTATGGCTACACCTTC
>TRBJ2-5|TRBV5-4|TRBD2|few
CASSLAGASGVETQYF
TGTGCCAGCAGCCTGGCTGGGGCTAGCGGGGTAGAGACCCAGTACTTC
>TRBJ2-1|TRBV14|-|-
CASSQFRANEQFF
TGTGCCAGCAGCCAGTTCAGGGCCAATGAGCAGTTCTTC
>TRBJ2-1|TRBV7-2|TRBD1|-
CASSPLTLQGANEQFF
TGTGCCAGCAGCCCCCTTACCTTACAGGGGGCCAATGAGCAGTTCTTC
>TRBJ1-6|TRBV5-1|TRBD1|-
CASSRDSSNSPLHF
TGCGCCAGCAGCCGGGACAGTTCTAATTCACCCCTCCACTTT
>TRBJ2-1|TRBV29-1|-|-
CSVGVSGGSYNEQFF
TGCAGCGTTGGTGTCAGCGGAGGCTCCTACAATGAGCAGTTCTTC
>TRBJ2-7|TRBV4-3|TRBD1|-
CASSQDRGQGAYEQYF
TGCGCCAGCAGCCAAGACCGTGGACAGGGGGCCTACGAGCAGTACTTC
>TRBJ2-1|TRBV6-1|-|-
CASSEAARSYNEQFF
TGTGCCAGCAGTGAAGCGGCCAGATCTTACAATGAGCAGTTCTTC
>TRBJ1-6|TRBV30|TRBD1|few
CAWSRGVTGDSPLHF
TGTGCCTGGAGTCGGGGGGTGACAGGGGATTCACCCCTCCACTTT
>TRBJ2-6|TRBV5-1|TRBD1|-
CASSPGQGARSSGANVLTF
TGCGCCAGCAGCCCAGGACAGGGGGCGAGGAGCTCTGGGGCCAACGTCCTGACTTTC
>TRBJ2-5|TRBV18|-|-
CASSRSGRETQYF
TGTGCCAGCTCACGGTCAGGTCGCGAGACCCAGTACTTC
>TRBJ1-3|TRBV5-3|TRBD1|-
CARSNTGGPTGNTIYF
TGTGCCAGAAGCAATACAGGGGGCCCTACTGGAAACACCATATATTTT
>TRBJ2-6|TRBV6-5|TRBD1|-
CASSLTGLGANVLTF
TGTGCCAGCAGTTTGACAGGGCTGGGGGCCAACGTCCTGACTTTC
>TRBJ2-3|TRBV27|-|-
CASSLRYTDTQYF
TGTGCCAGCAGTTTACGTTACACAGATACGCAGTATTTT
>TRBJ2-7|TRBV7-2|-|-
CASSLADRTYEQYF
TGTGCCAGCAGCTTAGCAGACAGAACCTACGAGCAGTACTTC
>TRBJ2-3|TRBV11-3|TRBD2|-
CASSIRAGGRDTQYF
TGTGCCAGCAGCATACGGGCGGGAGGCCGGGATACGCAGTATTTT
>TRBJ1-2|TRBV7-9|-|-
CASSLGKAGAVGYTF
TGTGCCAGCAGTCTAGGAAAGGCAGGGGCCGTAGGCTACACCTTC
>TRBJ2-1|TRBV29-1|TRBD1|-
CSVEGRTGGYNEQFF
TGCAGCGTTGAAGGGCGGACAGGGGGCTACAATGAGCAGTTCTTC
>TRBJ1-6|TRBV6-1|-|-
CASRDFTGFNSPLHF
TGTGCCAGCAGGGACTTCACTGGGTTCAATTCACCCCTCCACTTT
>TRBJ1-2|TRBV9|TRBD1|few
CASSVASESDRGNGYTF
TGTGCCAGCAGCGTAGCCTCTGAGTCAGACAGGGGTAATGGCTACACCTTC
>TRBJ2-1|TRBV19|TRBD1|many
CASSPDRSSYNEQFF
TGTGCCAGTAGCCCGGACAGGAGCTCCTACAATGAGCAGTTCTTC
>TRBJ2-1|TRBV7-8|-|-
CASSLVRGQNYNEQFF
TGTGCCAGCAGCTTAGTGAGAGGGCAGAACTACAATGAGCAGTTCTTC
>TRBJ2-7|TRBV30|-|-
CAWSVDRTPTYEQYF
TGTGCCTGGAGTGTAGACAGGACACCGACCTACGAGCAGTACTTC
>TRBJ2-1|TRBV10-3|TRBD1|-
CAILGQGAWNEQFF
TGTGCCATCCTTGGACAGGGGGCGTGGAATGAGCAGTTCTTC
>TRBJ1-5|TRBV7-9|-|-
CASSLDGRLLEPQHF
TGTGCCAGCAGCTTAGATGGCAGGCTTCTGGAGCCCCAGCATTTT
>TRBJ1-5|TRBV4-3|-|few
CASSQDRGHQPQHF
TGCGCCAGCAGCCAAGATAGGGGCCATCAGCCCCAGCATTTT
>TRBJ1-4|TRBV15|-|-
CATSQAGQRVEKLFF
TGTGCCACCAGCCAAGCGGGACAACGGGTTGAAAAACTGTTTTTT
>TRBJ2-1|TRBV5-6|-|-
CASSLNNGGYNEQFF
TGTGCCAGCAGCTTGAACAACGGGGGCTACAATGAGCAGTTCTTC
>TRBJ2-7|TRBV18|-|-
CASSPWQTNDYEQYF
TGTGCCAGCTCACCCTGGCAGACAAACGACTACGAGCAGTACTTC
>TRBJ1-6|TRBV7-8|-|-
CASSLALGRGSPLHF
TGTGCCAGCAGCTTAGCTTTGGGTCGAGGATCACCCCTCCACTTT
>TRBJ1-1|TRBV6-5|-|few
CASIMNTEAFF
TGTGCCAGCATAATGAACACTGAAGCTTTCTTT
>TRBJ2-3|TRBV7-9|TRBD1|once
CASESPGQGTDTQYF
TGTGCCAGCGAATCCCCGGGACAGGGGACAGATACGCAGTATTTT
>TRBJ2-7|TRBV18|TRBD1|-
CASSPAGQGPLFIGTSYEQYF
TGTGCCAGCTCACCAGCGGGACAGGGACCATTATTTATAGGCACATCCTACGAGCAGTACTTC
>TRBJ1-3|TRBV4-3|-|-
CASSQDDPRSGNTIYF
TGCGCCAGCAGCCAAGATGATCCGAGATCTGGAAACACCATATATTTT
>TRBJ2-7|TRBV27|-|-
CASSLSAGRSSYEQYF
TGTGCCAGCAGTTTATCGGCAGGCCGTAGCTCCTACGAGCAGTACTTC
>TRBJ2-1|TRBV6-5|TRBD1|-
CASSYLGRDRGQFF
TGTGCCAGCAGTTACTTGGGCCGGGACAGGGGGCAGTTCTTC
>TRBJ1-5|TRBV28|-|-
CASSSLGQGSNQPQHF
TGTGCCAGCAGTTCCCTGGGGCAGGGAAGCAATCAGCCCCAGCATTTT
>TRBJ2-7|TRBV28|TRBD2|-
CASSLSTSGRTPYEQYF
TGTGCCAGCAGTTTAAGTACTAGCGGGAGAACCCCCTACGAGCAGTACTTC
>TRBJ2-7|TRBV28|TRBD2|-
CASGLAGGPWHEQYF
TGTGCCAGCGGACTAGCGGGAGGGCCTTGGCACGAGCAGTACTTC
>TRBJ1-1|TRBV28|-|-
CASSLSGMNTEAFF
TGTGCCAGCAGTTTATCAGGGATGAACACTGAAGCTTTCTTT
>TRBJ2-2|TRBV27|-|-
CASSVTQGSGELFF
TGTGCCAGCAGTGTGACTCAGGGGTCCGGGGAGCTGTTTTTT
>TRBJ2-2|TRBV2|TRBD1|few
CASSEEGTGATGELFF
TGTGCCAGCAGTGAAGAAGGGACAGGGGCCACCGGGGAGCTGTTTTTT
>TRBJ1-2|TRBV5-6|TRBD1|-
CASSPMDRTHIGYTF
TGTGCCAGCAGCCCCATGGACAGGACTCATATTGGCTACACCTTC
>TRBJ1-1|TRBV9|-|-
CASSVQGTRGETEAFF
TGTGCCAGCAGCGTCCAGGGGACCAGGGGAGAAACTGAAGCTTTCTTT
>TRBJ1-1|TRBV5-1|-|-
CASSLARGQEAFF
TGCGCCAGCAGCTTGGCCAGAGGACAGGAAGCTTTCTTT
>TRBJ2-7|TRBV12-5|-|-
CASGLGRGGIYEQYF
TGTGCTAGTGGTTTAGGCCGGGGTGGTATCTACGAGCAGTACTTC
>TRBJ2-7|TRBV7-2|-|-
CASSFVQDHYEQYF
TGTGCCAGCAGCTTTGTACAGGATCACTACGAGCAGTACTTC